This T cell receptor (beta chain) was sequenced in a study of metastatic and nonmetastatic thyroid tumors. This clone was counted many times. Treatment of any kind had been given to no patient before thyroid surgery. TCRdb recomputed clones from the PCR reads via MiXCR. Seen here are fewer than 45,000 clones, less than 15% observed once, and the top ten hold more than 9%. The CDR3 is 14 residues long. CDR1 and CDR2 (germline): SNHLY, FYNNEI. V lost 7 bases and J 3 bases, leaving 15 bases between the germline ends. V gene TRBV2 combines with J gene TRBJ1-1; tentative D call: TRBD1 (5 bases). The sequenced material came from blood. The receptor comes from a female donor with papillary thyroid cancer or a benign thyroid nodule (not recorded which). Some clones in this sample may be carry-over from other donors' samples. The CDR3, as DNA: TGTGCCAGCATCCGGGGGGTGGGGTACACTGAAGCTTTCTTT. Residues: CASIRGVGYTEAFF.